The 7 T cell receptor beta chains in this list originate from one sample, sequenced in a study of radiotherapy plus CTLA-4 blockade in lung cancer. Clones were sequenced by immunoSEQ multiplex PCR, and TCRdb holds only the in-frame ones, with some missing. The sample has tens of thousands of clones, 80% to 90% seen once. Source: peripheral blood, taken from a patient treated with radiotherapy plus ipilimumab. The receptors were sampled from a human donor with non-small cell lung cancer who had stable disease on radiotherapy plus ipilimumab.

This clone appeared once. V and J are TRBV7-6 and TRBJ1-6, with D uncertain. Germline V gene sequence: CDR1 SGHVS, CDR2 FNYEAQ. V was pared by 5 bases and J by 7 bases, with 9 bases between. This CDR3 contains 13 residues. In DNA, the CDR3 is TGTGCCAGCAGCAACTACAGAAATTCACCCCTCCACTTT. Its translation: CASSNYRNSPLHF.

This CDR3 is CSAKTGSEQYF. Written as DNA, the CDR3 is TGCAGTGCTAAGACAGGGAGTGAGCAGTACTTC. This chain joins TRBV20-1 and TRBJ2-7, with TRBD1 matching over 7 bases. The CDR3 contains 11 residues. The V gene end was trimmed by 4 bases and the J gene end by 7 bases; junction bases not matched to a gene: 4. Looked up from germline, CDR1 is DFQATT and CDR2 is SNEGSKA (reference sequence).

The gene calls are TRBV9 and TRBJ1-1; TRBD1 agrees at 8 bases. Germline CDR1 reads SGDLS; CDR2 reads YYNGEE. V gave up 1 base and J gave up 1 base; unmatched junction bases: 3. This CDR3 region has 15 residues. CDR3 bases: TGTGCCAGCAGCGTACAGGGGGCTAAGAACACTGAAGCTTTCTTT. It specifies CASSVQGAKNTEAFF. Using reference TRBV9 and TRBJ1-1 for the parts outside the CDR3, the full variable domain is DSGVTQTPKHLITATGQRVTLRCSPRSGDLSVYWYQQSLDQGLQFLIQYYNGEERAKGNILERFSAQQFPDLHSELNLSSLELGDSALYFCASSVQGAKNTEAFFGQGTRLTVV.

The chain recombines TRBV15 with TRBJ2-2; 8 bases map to TRBD2. The germline CDR1 and CDR2 sequences are LNHNV and YYDKDF (reference sequence). Unmatched junction bases numbered 25, after V lost 3 bases and J lost 4 bases. CDR3 length: 22 amino acids. The CDR3 nucleotides are TGTGCCACCAGCAGTCCTCCCCCGGGGACTGGCGGGAGGTACGGTGGCACCGGGGAGCTGTTTTTT. Translating it yields CATSSPPPGTGGRYGGTGELFF.

In this sample, this clone turned up a few times. Here the CDR3 DNA reads TGCGCCAGCAGTGAGTCGGGGTTTAATCAGCCCCAGCATTTT. It is translated as CASSESGFNQPQHF. This rearrangement joins TRBV10-2 to TRBJ1-5; D is uncertain. Trimming shortened V by 0 bases and J by 4 bases, and 7 bases separated the two germline ends. The CDR3 length is 14 residues. Germline V CDR1 and CDR2: WSHSY, SAAADI.

The chain has TRBV9 and TRBJ2-1, with TRBD2 matching over 10 bases. J was trimmed by 5 bases and V by 0 bases; bases with no gene match: 5. Germline loops: CDR1 SGDLS, CDR2 YYNGEE. This CDR3 spans 16 amino acids. CDR3 bases: TGTGCCAGCAGCGTAGATCCAGCGGGAGGGCACAATGAGCAGTTCTTC. The encoded protein is CASSVDPAGGHNEQFF.

The V call is TRBV6-6, the J call TRBJ2-7; the D gene is possibly TRBD2 (7 bases). V shed 4 bases and J shed 7 bases, with 20 bases lying between them. CDR1 and CDR2 (germline): MNHNY, SVGAGI (reference sequence). This CDR3 has 15 residues. In DNA, the CDR3 is TGTGCCAGCAGTTCCCCGTGGGGGGGCGCGAGGGAGCAGTACTTC. The encoded protein is CASSSPWGGAREQYF.